This T cell receptor beta chain was sequenced in a study of T-cell memory formation after mild COVID-19. Overall study results and limits: Second-wave clones peaking on day 37 lacked confirmed SARS-CoV-2 specificity. A balance of CD4 and CD8 characterized clones contracting day 15 to 85, whereas later expanders leaned CD4+. CD8+ contracting clones occupied EMRA, while CD4+ ones occupied mainly CM and EM.

This clonotype was detected a few times. Its antigen is unknown. With 3 bases removed from V and 0 bases from J, the gap between germline ends came to 11 bases. This CDR3 is 15 amino acids long. Looked up from germline, CDR1 is LNHDA and CDR2 is SQIVND (reference sequence). TCR alpha and TCR beta cDNA libraries carrying sample barcodes and UMIs were produced by 5'RACE using constant-segment primers. TCRdb itself ran the 5' RACE reads through MiXCR, one entry per CDR3 protein. This sample carries 470,000 or so distinct CDR3 sequences, around 17% of them seen once, and the ten largest clones take roughly 21%.

The sample consisted of PBMCs or a T cell subset sorted from them (not recorded which). The chain is built from TRBV19 and TRBJ1-1; D uncertain. The sequence was collected from a young man who had mild COVID-19 (a few samples of this study predate the infection). Cell type and time point are not known. The CDR3: CASSIFRKMNTEAFF. The CDR3 region has the DNA TGTGCCAGTAGTATTTTCAGGAAGATGAACACTGAAGCTTTCTTT.